The rows below give T cell receptor beta chains drawn from one sample of a study of blood T cell repertoires in COVID-19. Repertoires were generated with immunoSEQ multiplex PCR, while TCRdb's copy carries only in-frame clones and drops some. The sample shows about 160,000 clones, 80% to 85% of them seen only once. Material: peripheral blood. The source is an older woman with acute or convalescent COVID-19. CDR3s leave out the opening cysteine and the closing phenylalanine or tryptophan.

>TRBV30
AWRRYQNTEAF
>TRBV18
ASSLGQKETQY
>TRBV28
ASRPGTGGFNEQF
>TRBV5-4
ASSPGLISGANVLT
>TRBV5-4
ASSLRILQGAGEQF
>TRBV18
ASSPGQGNTEAF
>TRBV3-1/TRBV3-2
ASRKTDSSYNEQF
>TRBV19
ASSIEDTGRLYGYT
>TRBV7-9
ASRFPQTGTFNYGYT
>TRBV7-8
ASSLNREGGYT
>TRBV24-1
ATSDHTGGAGGNQPQH
>TRBV12-3/TRBV12-4
ASRGTGGGEQY
>TRBV4-3
ASSPLTSGAGETQY
>TRBV2
ASRFGTGEAQPQH
>TRBV19
ASSIVEGSSYEQY
>TRBV15
ATSAGGGNQPQH
>TRBV6-2/TRBV6-3
ASSYSRYEQY
>TRBV5-6
ASSLGGQGYTGELF
>TRBV4-1
ASSQATGTGEAF
>TRBV12-3/TRBV12-4
ASSLYNEQY
>TRBV24-1
ATSETGGLETQY
>TRBV30
AWTTDRGYGYT
>TRBV29-1
SVPVSGRRYGYT
>TRBV28
ASSLEAGGHSPLH
>TRBV10-3
AITMDSYGYT
>TRBV7-9
ASRNGRGGAAETQY
>TRBV7-2
ASSSTGNTEAF
>TRBV21-1
ASSRVRGGTGELF
>TRBV12-5
ASGSTRTDSGNTIY
>TRBV11-2
ASSSIRRGRSVYEQF
>TRBV7-9
ASSLPQGGWELF
>TRBV7-2
ASSPGGARTGELF
>TRBV9
ASSVRDRVNEQF
>TRBV2
ASSVIGGGNTGELF
>TRBV19
ASSITAGPNYEQY
>TRBV30
AWSVLRTSGRETQY
>TRBV5-1
ASSLGTGGNSPLH
>TRBV2
AIPRPEKSNEQF
>TRBV2
ASRPTSGGPNEQF
>TRBV15
ATEDRVGYGYT
>TRBV3-1/TRBV3-2
ASTRTSGARNTIY
>TRBV18
ASSPGQGNGYT
>TRBV7-2
ASRGTGGSNQPQH
>TRBV19
ASSSRGGRTDTQY
>TRBV9
ASSAGQGGQPQH
>TRBV6-5
ASSPPGQINPYT
>TRBV23-1
ASSQPGQPTPLENTIY
>TRBV7-9
ASSFGGANVLT
>TRBV3-1/TRBV3-2
ASSQAIPTSEQF
>TRBV30
AWGRGYQETQY
>TRBV20-1
SAPPRDEQY